The rows below give T cell receptor beta chains drawn from one sample of a study of cytomegalovirus exposure and HLA in healthy donors. Here immunoSEQ multiplex PCR was the method, and the copy in TCRdb shows in-frame clones only, minus some. The sample lists 250,000 or so clones; 87% were seen once. Specimen: PBMCs. The source is a man younger than 35 in good health and CMV-seropositive. The CDR3 runs from the conserved cysteine through the conserved F or W. Each record gives: D gene, V gene, clone size, J gene, CDR3 protein, CDR3 DNA. The D gene is left open where the match is weak. Rows may omit the clone size; those that give it use once, few, many or a size class.

>-|TRBV7-8|-|TRBJ1-5
CASSLRRINQPQHF
TGTGCCAGCAGCTTACGGCGGATCAATCAGCCCCAGCATTTT
>-|TRBV2|-|TRBJ2-7
CASSLRTSLTGIGGEQYF
TGTGCCAGCAGCCTACGTACGAGTCTAACCGGGATAGGCGGCGAGCAGTACTTC
>TRBD1|TRBV29-1|-|TRBJ1-2
CSVVRTGAIGYTF
TGCAGCGTTGTTCGGACAGGGGCGATTGGCTACACCTTC
>-|TRBV18|-|TRBJ2-7
CASTPWGAPYEQYF
TGTGCCAGCACCCCCTGGGGGGCCCCCTACGAGCAGTACTTC
>TRBD2|TRBV4-1|-|TRBJ2-3
CASSFSGRVADTQYF
TGCGCCAGCAGCTTCAGCGGGAGGGTTGCAGATACGCAGTATTTT
>-|TRBV2|-|TRBJ1-5
CASGDSYNQPQHF
TGTGCCAGCGGAGACAGCTACAATCAGCCCCAGCATTTT
>-|TRBV6-5|-|TRBJ1-2
CASSRAGGQGGYTF
TGTGCCAGCAGTCGGGCGGGGGGGCAAGGTGGCTACACCTTC
>-|TRBV6-5|few|TRBJ1-2
CASSNSYGYTF
TGTGCCAGCAGCAACTCCTATGGCTACACCTTC
>-|TRBV4-1|-|TRBJ1-2
CASSQIRGEGYGYTF
TGCGCCAGCAGCCAAATTAGGGGGGAAGGATATGGCTACACCTTC
>TRBD1|TRBV15|-|TRBJ1-5
CATSRDGQANQPQHF
TGTGCCACCAGCAGAGATGGACAGGCAAATCAGCCCCAGCATTTT
>-|TRBV6-1|-|TRBJ1-4
CASSETTARFEKLFF
TGTGCCAGCAGTGAGACGACAGCGCGGTTCGAAAAACTGTTTTTT
>TRBD2|TRBV10-3|-|TRBJ2-1
CAISGTSGRNNEQFF
TGTGCCATCAGTGGGACTAGCGGGAGAAACAATGAGCAGTTCTTC
>-|TRBV9|once|TRBJ1-2
CASSEEFGDYNGYTF
TGTGCCAGCAGCGAGGAATTCGGGGATTACAATGGCTACACCTTC
>TRBD1|TRBV7-2|-|TRBJ2-7
CASSLAYTGAGTSEQYF
TGTGCCAGCAGCTTAGCTTATACAGGGGCAGGCACTAGCGAGCAGTACTTC
>-|TRBV12-5|-|TRBJ1-1
CASGLMAGTEAFF
TGTGCTAGTGGTTTGATGGCGGGCACTGAAGCTTTCTTT